The 27 T cell receptor beta chains presented below share a single source sample, sequenced in a study of CD8+ T cells in alopecia areata. It was cDNA, reverse transcribed from extracted RNA, that served as the sequencing template. Clones were sequenced by immunoSEQ multiplex PCR, and TCRdb holds only the in-frame ones, with some missing. The repertoire has 140,000 to 150,000 clones, roughly 50% of them found once; the top ten carry roughly 7.5%. Sequenced sample: CD4+ T cells sorted from blood. The receptors were gathered from a human donor with alopecia areata.

This clone was observed a handful of times. The rearrangement joins TRBV5-1 to TRBJ2-5; 9 bases map to TRBD1. The junction had 9 bases not matched to a gene; V was cut back by 4 bases and J by 5 bases. Germline V gene sequence: CDR1 SGHRS, CDR2 YFSETQ. The CDR3 runs to 15 residues. The CDR3 nucleotides are TGCGCCAGCAGCCCAGCCGGGACAGGGAAGGAGACCCAGTACTTC. Translation: CASSPAGTGKETQYF.

This sequence joins TRBV28 and TRBJ2-7; D is unresolved. This CDR3 is built from 12 residues. V was cut by 8 bases and J by 2 bases, with 10 bases left in between. In germline, CDR1 is MDHEN, CDR2 SYDVKM. Here the CDR3 DNA reads TGTGCCAGCTTCCGACCTCCCTACGAGCAGTACTTC. As protein: CASFRPPYEQYF.

This clone was seen only a few times. The rearrangement joins TRBV6-6 to TRBJ1-5, with 7 positions matching TRBD1. Germline V gene sequence: CDR1 MNHNY, CDR2 SVGAGI (reference sequence). This CDR3 contains 16 residues. J lost 4 bases, V lost 4 bases, and 10 bases had no gene match. CDR3 sequence (DNA): TGTGCCAGCAGTTCCCGGAGAGGGGGCCTGAATCAGCCCCAGCATTTT. Protein sequence: CASSSRRGGLNQPQHF.

This sequence joins TRBV6-1 and TRBJ1-1, with D unclear. Trimming stripped 1 base from V and 8 bases from J, with 11 bases between. Germline CDR1 is MNHNS and CDR2 is SASEGT. The CDR3 has 13 residues. For the CDR3, the DNA is TGTGCCAGCAGTGAAGGTCGGAGCAGGGAAGCTTTCTTT. Translated, it gives CASSEGRSREAFF.

The chain couples TRBV2 to TRBJ1-5, with a tentative D call TRBD1 (6 bases). CDR3 size: 12 residues. Looked up from germline, CDR1 is SNHLY and CDR2 is FYNNEI. V was clipped by 6 bases and J by 9 bases, with 12 bases between them. CDR3 sequence reads: CASSQQGRPQHF. The CDR3, as DNA: TGTGCCAGCAGCCAACAGGGAAGGCCCCAGCATTTT.

The rearrangement uses TRBV5-1 and TRBJ2-6; D not resolved. CDR1 and CDR2 from the germline V gene are SGHRS and YFSETQ. This CDR3 comprises 18 residues. V shed 0 bases and J shed 1 base, with 14 bases lying between them. Here the CDR3 reads CASSLVWGSRSGANVLTF. The CDR3 bases are TGCGCCAGCAGCTTGGTCTGGGGTAGCCGTTCTGGGGCCAACGTCCTGACTTTC.

This chain connects TRBV6-6 to TRBJ2-7; maybe TRBD2 (7 bases). Germline CDR1 is MNHNY and CDR2 is SVGAGI (reference sequence). This CDR3 contains 13 residues. Trimming stripped 5 bases from V and 4 bases from J, with 12 bases between. CDR3 nucleotide sequence: TGTGCCAGCAGTCCGGGGGGACAATACGAGCAGTACTTC. Translating gives CASSPGGQYEQYF.

The chain uses TRBV27 and TRBJ2-7; D tentatively fits TRBD1 or TRBD2 (6 bases each). V was pared by 7 bases and J by 3 bases, with 13 bases between. The germline CDR1 and CDR2 sequences are MNHEY and SMNVEV (reference sequence). CDR3 size: 13 residues. This CDR3 reads CASTRGLGYEQYF. Here the CDR3 DNA reads TGTGCCAGCACCCGGGGGCTCGGCTACGAGCAGTACTTC.

The rearrangement uses TRBV7-3 and TRBJ2-3, with D hard to call. V lost 5 bases and J lost 5, with 17 bases in between. The CDR3 length is 15 residues. Germline V lookup: CDR1 SGHTA, CDR2 FQGTGA. Here the CDR3 reads CASSPTPYGEDTQYF. CDR3 nucleotides: TGTGCCAGCAGCCCAACACCCTACGGAGAAGATACGCAGTATTTT.

The V and J genes are TRBV27 and TRBJ2-1; TRBD2 aligns across 9 bases. CDR1 is MNHEY, CDR2 SMNVEV, per germline (reference sequence). J lost 7 bases, V lost 4 bases, and 11 bases had no gene match. The CDR3 spans 16 residues. The CDR3 DNA follows: TGTGCCAGCAGTTCGCAATTCAGCGGGAGGCAGAATGAGCAGTTCTTC. Residues: CASSSQFSGRQNEQFF.

This chain uses TRBV7-3 with TRBJ2-7; 9 bases agree with TRBD1. The length of the CDR3 is 14 residues. V trimming: 6 bases; J trimming: 3 bases; junction bases outside the gene matches: 6. Per germline, CDR1 SGHTA and CDR2 FQGTGA. The CDR3 region is CASSPTGGSYEQYF. In nucleotides, the CDR3 is TGTGCCAGCAGTCCGACAGGGGGGAGCTACGAGCAGTACTTC.

Written as DNA, the CDR3 is TGCAGCGTTGAGCAGGGCGGCTTCTCAGCTTTCTTT. It translates to CSVEQGGFSAFF. The chain couples TRBV29-1 to TRBJ1-1, with D tentatively TRBD1 (5 bases). Germline CDR1 reads SQVTM; CDR2 reads ANQGSEA. The CDR3 has 12 residues. V lost 3 bases to trimming and J lost 10 bases, with 15 bases between them.

The CDR3 nucleotides are TGTGCCAGCTCACCACTACCGGGAAGCTCCTACAATGAGCAGTTCTTC. This encodes CASSPLPGSSYNEQFF. This rearrangement joins TRBV18 to TRBJ2-1; maybe TRBD2 (5 bases). V lost 1 base and J lost 0, with 10 bases in between. The germline V gene encodes CDR1 KGHSH and CDR2 LQKENI. The CDR3 totals 16 residues.

The J gene is TRBJ1-4, the V gene TRBV29-1, with 10 bases identical to TRBD1. The CDR3 contains 17 residues. CDR1 is SQVTM, CDR2 ANQGSEA, per germline. The V segment lost 7 bases and the J segment 4 bases; nucleotides outside the gene matches: 15. The CDR3 DNA sequence: TGCAGCGCATTAAAGAGGAGGACAGGGGGGATTAATGAAAAACTGTTTTTT. The encoded protein is CSALKRRTGGINEKLFF.

The chain carries TRBV28 and TRBJ2-7; D not certain. V dropped 4 bases and J dropped 4 bases, with 5 bases sitting between them. Germline V gene data show CDR1 as MDHEN and CDR2 as SYDVKM. The CDR3 runs 11 residues. CDR3 loop: CASSSPYEQYF. The CDR3 nucleotides are TGTGCCAGCAGTTCCCCGTACGAGCAGTACTTC.

This clone was recorded only once. V gene TRBV5-1 combines with J gene TRBJ2-1; possibly TRBD1 or TRBD2 for D (6 bases each). This CDR3 has 14 amino acids. Trimming removed 3 bases at V and 10 bases at J, with 17 bases between. In germline, CDR1 is SGHRS, CDR2 YFSETQ. CDR3: CASSSGNRGTEQFF. The CDR3 DNA is TGCGCCAGCAGCTCGGGTAACCGCGGGACAGAGCAGTTCTTC.

The chain employs TRBV29-1 and TRBJ2-3; 12 positions match TRBD2. The CDR3 runs 15 residues. CDR1 and CDR2 from the germline V gene are SQVTM and ANQGSEA. V dropped 5 bases and J dropped 4; count of bases not matched to a gene: 7. The CDR3 region is CSVSLAGGQADTQYF. In nucleotides, the CDR3 is TGCAGCGTTTCACTAGCGGGAGGACAAGCAGATACGCAGTATTTT.

J is TRBJ2-1 and V is TRBV2; 9 positions agree with TRBD2. The V gene's germline CDR1 is SNHLY and CDR2 FYNNEI. The CDR3 consists of 13 residues. V dropped 4 bases and J dropped 5; count of bases not matched to a gene: 0. CDR3 amino acids: CASSGLADNEQFF. CDR3 DNA sequence: TGTGCCAGCAGTGGACTAGCGGACAATGAGCAGTTCTTC.

The chain links TRBV14 to TRBJ2-1, with D hard to call. The length of the CDR3 is 18 residues. Germline lookup yields CDR1 SGHDN and CDR2 FVKESK. V lost 5 bases to trimming and J lost 2 bases, with 22 bases between them. The CDR3 sequence: CASSTRVNHLPTYNEQFF. The CDR3 DNA follows: TGTGCCAGCAGCACTCGGGTGAACCACCTCCCGACCTACAATGAGCAGTTCTTC. Supplemented by reference TRBV14 and TRBJ2-1, the full variable domain reads EAGVTQFPSHSVIEKGQTVTLRCDPISGHDNLYWYRRVMGKEIKFLLHFVKESKQDESGMPNNRFLAERTGGTYSTLKVQPAELEDSGVYFCASSTRVNHLPTYNEQFFGPGTRLTVL.

Only a few counts were recorded for this clone. The chain employs TRBV30 and TRBJ1-1, with a possible D match to TRBD1 (6 bases). The CDR3 length is 13 residues. Trimming left V 1 base short and J 5 bases short, with 11 bases between. The germline CDR1 and CDR2 sequences are GTSNPN and SVGIG (reference sequence). CDR3 sequence reads: CAWSGGQWTEAFF. In DNA, the CDR3 is TGTGCCTGGAGTGGGGGGCAGTGGACTGAAGCTTTCTTT.

This clone was picked up a small number of times. This chain uses TRBV4-1 with TRBJ2-7; D is perhaps TRBD2 (5 bases). The CDR3 runs to 15 residues. Trimming removed 2 bases at V and 8 bases at J, with 19 bases between. The germline gives CDR1 MGHRA, CDR2 YSYEKL. The CDR3 DNA follows: TGCGCCAGCAGCCAAATAACCGGGCCGGGGATGAAGCAGTACTTC. This codes for CASSQITGPGMKQYF.

The gene calls are TRBV2 and TRBJ2-7; D gene unclear. Germline V CDR1 and CDR2: SNHLY, FYNNEI. This CDR3 has 13 residues. Deletions cut 3 bases from V and 3 bases from J, with 9 bases between. The CDR3 spells CASSDVTFYEQYF. DNA for the CDR3: TGTGCCAGCAGTGATGTCACCTTCTACGAGCAGTACTTC.

This clone was found once. This rearrangement joins TRBV6-4 to TRBJ2-1; D is unclear. This CDR3 has 12 residues. V lost 0 bases, J lost 6 bases, and 3 bases lay in between. Per the germline V gene, CDR1 is MRHNA and CDR2 is SNTAGT. The CDR3 reads CASSDSGNEQFF. Here the CDR3 DNA reads TGTGCCAGCAGTGACTCGGGCAATGAGCAGTTCTTC.

This sequence joins TRBV29-1 and TRBJ1-4, with D unresolved. Germline values: CDR1 SQVTM, CDR2 ANQGSEA. The V gene lost 7 bases and the J gene lost 4 bases, with 13 bases spanning the gap. This CDR3 has 13 residues. In nucleotides, the CDR3 is TGCAGCGGCGACGGTCAACTTAATGAAAAACTGTTTTTT. Protein sequence: CSGDGQLNEKLFF.

The sample holds a few counts of this clone. In nucleotides, the CDR3 is TGTGCCAGCAGTTTATCTAGGGTCCGCTACAATGAGCAGTTCTTC. Translation gives CASSLSRVRYNEQFF. This chain uses TRBV28 with TRBJ2-1; D unresolved. Trimming left V 1 base short and J 3 bases short, with 10 bases between. From germline, CDR1 is MDHEN and CDR2 SYDVKM. The CDR3 spans 15 residues. Complete variable domain (other parts from reference TRBV28 and TRBJ2-1): DVKVTQSSRYLVKRTGEKVFLECVQDMDHENMFWYRQDPGLGLRLIYFSYDVKMKEKGDIPEGYSVSREKKERFSLILESASTNQTSMYLCASSLSRVRYNEQFFGPGTRLTVL.

Only a few counts were recorded for this clone. The V call is TRBV28, the J call TRBJ2-7, with TRBD2 matching over 9 bases. V lost 6 bases to trimming and J lost 6 bases; unmatched junction nucleotides: 6. The germline gives CDR1 MDHEN, CDR2 SYDVKM. CDR3 size: 13 residues. This CDR3 reads CASRISGRGEQYF. In DNA, the CDR3 is TGTGCCAGCAGAATTAGCGGGAGAGGCGAGCAGTACTTC. Drawing the rest from reference TRBV28 and TRBJ2-7, the complete variable domain is DVKVTQSSRYLVKRTGEKVFLECVQDMDHENMFWYRQDPGLGLRLIYFSYDVKMKEKGDIPEGYSVSREKKERFSLILESASTNQTSMYLCASRISGRGEQYFGPGTRLTVT.

The table lists this clone with a few counts. J is TRBJ2-2 and V is TRBV7-2; no clear D. Germline assignment: CDR1 SGHTA and CDR2 FQGNSA. V was clipped by 1 base and J by 4 bases, with 10 bases between them. This CDR3 spans 15 amino acids. CDR3 sequence reads: CASSLGLLATGELFF. For the CDR3, the DNA is TGTGCCAGCAGCTTAGGGCTTTTGGCCACCGGGGAGCTGTTTTTT. The full variable domain, rest sourced from reference TRBV7-2 and TRBJ2-2, is GAGVSQSPSNKVTEKGKDVELRCDPISGHTALYWYRQSLGQGLEFLIYFQGNSAPDKSGLPSDRFSAERTGGSVSTLTIQRTQQEDSAVYLCASSLGLLATGELFFGEGSRLTVL.